The clone carrying this TCR beta chain occurred once. Its antigen is still unknown. The data stem from a study of cytomegalovirus exposure and HLA in healthy donors. Trimming at V came to 6 bases and at J to 6 bases, leaving 14 bases not matched to a gene. The CDR3 covers 17 residues. Germline CDR1 ENHRY, CDR2 SYGVKD. A multiplex PCR was run with 60 Vbeta primers and 13 Jbeta primers. Libraries were prepared by immunoSEQ multiplex PCR; TCRdb keeps only in-frame clonotypes and omits some of them. This sample has fewer than 200,000 clones, with about three quarters found just once. Study-level findings and limits: CMV antigen specificity was confirmed in vitro for three CMV-associated chains.

Material for sequencing was PBMCs. V gene TRBV10-3 combines with J gene TRBJ2-2; 9 bases align to TRBD1. This TCR came from a woman between 40 and 50 years old in good health and CMV-seropositive. As DNA, the CDR3 is TGTGCCATCAGACCGTCGCCCGGGACAGGGAGTTCCGGGGAGCTGTTTTTT. Translated, it gives CAIRPSPGTGSSGELFF.